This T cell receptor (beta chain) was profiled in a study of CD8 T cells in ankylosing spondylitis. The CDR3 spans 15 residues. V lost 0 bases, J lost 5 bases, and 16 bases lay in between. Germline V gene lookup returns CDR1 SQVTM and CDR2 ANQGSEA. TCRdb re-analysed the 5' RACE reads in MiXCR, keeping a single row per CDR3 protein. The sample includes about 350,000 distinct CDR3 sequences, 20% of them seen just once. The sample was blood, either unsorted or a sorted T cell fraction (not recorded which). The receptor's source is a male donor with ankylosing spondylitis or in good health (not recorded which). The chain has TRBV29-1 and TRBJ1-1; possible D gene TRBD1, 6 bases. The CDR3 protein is CSVEDPHREGTEAFF. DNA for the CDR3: TGCAGCGTTGAAGATCCCCACAGGGAAGGGACTGAAGCTTTCTTT.